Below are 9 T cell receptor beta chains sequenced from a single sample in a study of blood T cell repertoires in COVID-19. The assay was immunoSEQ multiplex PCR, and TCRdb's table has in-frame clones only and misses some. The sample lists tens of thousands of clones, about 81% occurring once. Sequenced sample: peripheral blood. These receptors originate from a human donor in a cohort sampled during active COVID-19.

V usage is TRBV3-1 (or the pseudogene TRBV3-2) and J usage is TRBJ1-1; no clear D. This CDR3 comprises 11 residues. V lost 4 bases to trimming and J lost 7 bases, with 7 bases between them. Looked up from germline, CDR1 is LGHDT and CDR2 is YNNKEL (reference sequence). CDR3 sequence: CASSRGSEAFF. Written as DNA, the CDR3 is TGTGCCAGCAGCCGCGGCAGTGAAGCTTTCTTT.

CDR3 in amino acids: CASSQRGGSYEQYF. CDR3 sequence (DNA): TGTGCCAGCAGCCAGCGGGGGGGCTCCTACGAGCAGTACTTC. V and J are TRBV3-1 (or the pseudogene TRBV3-2) and TRBJ2-7; 9 nucleotides agree with TRBD2. The germline gives CDR1 LGHDT, CDR2 YNNKEL (reference sequence). CDR3 length: 14 amino acids. V dropped 3 bases and J dropped 0; count of bases not matched to a gene: 0.

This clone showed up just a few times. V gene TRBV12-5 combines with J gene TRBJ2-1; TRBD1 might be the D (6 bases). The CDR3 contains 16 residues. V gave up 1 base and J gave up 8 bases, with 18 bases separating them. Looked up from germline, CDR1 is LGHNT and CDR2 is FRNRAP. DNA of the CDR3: TGTGCTAGTGGTTTGGCTCCTGGGACAATAATATATGAGCAGTTCTTC. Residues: CASGLAPGTIIYEQFF.

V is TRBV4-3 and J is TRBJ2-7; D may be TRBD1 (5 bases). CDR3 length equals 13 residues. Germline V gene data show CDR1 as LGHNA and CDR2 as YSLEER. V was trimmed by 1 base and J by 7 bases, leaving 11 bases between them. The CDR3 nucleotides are TGCGCCAGCAGCCAAGTCCTTGGGGCGGAGCAGTACTTC. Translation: CASSQVLGAEQYF.

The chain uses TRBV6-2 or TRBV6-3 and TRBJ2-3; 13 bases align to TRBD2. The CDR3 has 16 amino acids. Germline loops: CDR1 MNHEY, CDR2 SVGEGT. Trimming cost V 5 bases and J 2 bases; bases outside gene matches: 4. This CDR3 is CASSIGLAGVTDTQYF. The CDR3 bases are TGTGCCAGCAGTATTGGACTAGCGGGGGTCACAGATACGCAGTATTTT.

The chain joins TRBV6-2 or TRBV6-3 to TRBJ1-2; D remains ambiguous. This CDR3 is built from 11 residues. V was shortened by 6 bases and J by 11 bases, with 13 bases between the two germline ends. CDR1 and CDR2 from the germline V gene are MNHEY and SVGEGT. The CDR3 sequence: CASSRTHLYTF. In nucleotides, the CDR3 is TGTGCCAGCAGCCGGACTCATCTTTACACCTTC.

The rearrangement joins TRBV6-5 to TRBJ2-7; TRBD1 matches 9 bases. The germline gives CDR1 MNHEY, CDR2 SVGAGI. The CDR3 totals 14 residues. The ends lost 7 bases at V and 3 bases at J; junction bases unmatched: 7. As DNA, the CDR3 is TGTGCCAGCAACGAACCGGGACAGGGCTACGAGCAGTACTTC. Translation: CASNEPGQGYEQYF.

The CDR3 loop is CASSTQRVGHTGELFF. CDR3 DNA: TGTGCCAGCAGCACCCAGCGGGTTGGACACACCGGGGAGCTGTTTTTT. J is TRBJ2-2 and V is TRBV7-6; D is perhaps TRBD2 (6 bases). CDR1 SGHVS and CDR2 FNYEAQ come from the germline V gene. The CDR3 consists of 16 residues. Between the trimmed V and J ends, which lost 5 bases and 3 bases, there was a span of 16 bases.

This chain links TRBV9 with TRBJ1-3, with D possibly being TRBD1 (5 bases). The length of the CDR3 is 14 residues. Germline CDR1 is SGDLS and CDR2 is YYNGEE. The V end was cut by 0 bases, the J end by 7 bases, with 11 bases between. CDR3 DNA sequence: TGTGCCAGCAGCGTAGGGACATCTAAGAACACCATATATTTT. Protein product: CASSVGTSKNTIYF.